The 12 T cell receptor beta chains given below trace back to one sample, sequenced in a study of T cell responses to AZD1222 COVID-19 vaccine. Sequenced by immunoSEQ multiplex PCR; TCRdb stores in-frame clones only, minus some. The table has fewer than 150,000 clones, roughly 87% seen once. Specimen: peripheral blood, collected on day 0 of AZD1222 vaccination. The receptors come from an adult in good health.

This clone was seen a handful of times. The chain links TRBV19 to TRBJ1-3; D remains unclear. Germline CDR1 LNHDA, CDR2 SQIVND (reference sequence). V gave up 4 bases and J gave up 2 bases, with 6 bases separating them. This CDR3 region has 13 residues. The CDR3 loop reads CASSKHAGNTIYF. CDR3 DNA: TGTGCCAGTAGTAAACACGCTGGAAACACCATATATTTT.

The rearrangement joins TRBV3-1 (or the pseudogene TRBV3-2) to TRBJ2-5, with D hard to call. Trimming cost V 3 bases and J 7 bases, with 9 bases left between them. This CDR3 has 12 residues. Germline-derived CDR1 and CDR2 are LGHDT and YNNKEL (reference sequence). CDR3 sequence (DNA): TGTGCCAGCAGCCATGGTAAGGGGACCCAGTACTTC. This sequence encodes CASSHGKGTQYF.

V and J are TRBV5-1 and TRBJ2-7; weak D call: TRBD1 (6 bases). Trimming cost V 4 bases and J 5 bases, with 13 bases left between them. CDR3 size: 13 residues. CDR1 is SGHRS, CDR2 YFSETQ, per germline. The CDR3 spells CASSPLTGNEQYF. In DNA, the CDR3 is TGCGCCAGCAGCCCACTTACAGGGAACGAGCAGTACTTC. Together with reference TRBV5-1 and TRBJ2-7, the CDR3 gives the full variable domain: KAGVTQTPRYLIKTRGQQVTLSCSPISGHRSVSWYQQTPGQGLQFLFEYFSETQRNKGNFPGRFSGRQFSNSRSEMNVSTLELGDSALYLCASSPLTGNEQYFGPGTRLTVT.

A single count supports this clone. The chain combines TRBV12-3 or TRBV12-4 with TRBJ2-5, with D maybe TRBD1 (5 bases). V lost 3 bases and J 7 bases, leaving 12 bases between the germline ends. This CDR3 contains 13 residues. CDR3 bases: TGTGCCAGCAGTTTTCTGGGGCGCGGGACCCAGTACTTC. It encodes CASSFLGRGTQYF.

The chain recombines TRBV5-4 with TRBJ2-2; D is unclear. Germline-derived CDR1 and CDR2 are SGHNT and YYREEE (reference sequence). This CDR3 is built from 11 residues. Trimming left V 2 bases short and J 11 bases short, with 7 bases between. The CDR3 is CASSFERELFF. The CDR3 DNA sequence: TGTGCCAGCAGCTTCGAACGCGAGCTGTTTTTT.

The V call is TRBV9, the J call TRBJ1-2; 8 bases are a match to TRBD1. CDR3 size: 14 residues. Losses at the gene ends were 2 bases for V and 3 bases for J; bases not matched to a gene: 3. In germline, CDR1 is SGDLS, CDR2 YYNGEE. The DNA of the CDR3 is TGTGCCAGCAGCGTTCAGGGGGCGCACTATGGCTACACCTTC. This codes for CASSVQGAHYGYTF.

The chain combines TRBV19 with TRBJ1-5; D unresolved. From germline, CDR1 is LNHDA and CDR2 SQIVND (reference sequence). The CDR3 is 18 residues long. The ends were cut back, 0 bases at V and 3 bases at J, with 18 bases in the middle. The chain's CDR3 is CASSIDSGSPTYNQPQHF. As DNA, the CDR3 is TGTGCCAGTAGTATAGATTCGGGGTCGCCCACTTACAATCAGCCCCAGCATTTT. Looking up the rest from reference TRBV19 and TRBJ1-5 gives the full variable domain: DGGITQSPKYLFRKEGQNVTLSCEQNLNHDAMYWYRQDPGQGLRLIYYSQIVNDFQKGDIAEGYSVSREKKESFPLTVTSAQKNPTAFYLCASSIDSGSPTYNQPQHFGDGTRLSIL.

A single count supports this clone. The sample contains more than one DNA sequence encoding this CDR3. The V gene is TRBV6-5, the J gene TRBJ1-4; D not certain. V shed 0 bases and J shed 2 bases, with 4 bases lying between them. The germline V gene encodes CDR1 MNHEY and CDR2 SVGAGI. The CDR3 loop spans 14 amino acids. The CDR3 loop reads CASSYSRTNEKLFF. The CDR3 region has the DNA TGTGCCAGCAGTTACTCCCGGACTAATGAAAAACTGTTTTTT.

The chain couples TRBV6-2 or TRBV6-3 to TRBJ2-2; 9 bases are a match to TRBD1. CDR1 is MNHEY, CDR2 SVGEGT, per germline. Losses at the gene ends were 6 bases for V and 6 bases for J; bases not matched to a gene: 5. The CDR3 is 14 residues long. DNA of the CDR3: TGTGCCAGCAGCCGGGACAGGGACGCCGGGGAGCTGTTTTTT. This encodes CASSRDRDAGELFF.

The V call is TRBV7-3, the J call TRBJ2-1; D gene uncertain. This CDR3 comprises 13 residues. V dropped 5 bases and J dropped 4 bases, with 9 bases sitting between them. The germline V gene has CDR1 SGHTA and CDR2 FQGTGA. The chain's CDR3 is CASSPQVYNEQFF. In nucleotides, the CDR3 is TGTGCCAGCAGCCCTCAAGTTTACAATGAGCAGTTCTTC.

J is TRBJ2-3 and V is TRBV4-2, with TRBD2 matching over 8 bases. V shed 4 bases, J shed 0 bases, and the junction held 3 bases outside the gene matches. CDR3 size: 15 residues. Germline CDR1 reads LGHNA; CDR2 reads YNFKEQ. The DNA for the CDR3 is TGTGCCAGCAGCCTGCGGGGGGAGAGCACAGATACGCAGTATTTT. It is translated as CASSLRGESTDTQYF.

The V and J genes are TRBV29-1 and TRBJ2-7; possibly TRBD2 for D (5 bases). CDR3 length equals 12 residues. CDR1 is SQVTM, CDR2 ANQGSEA, per germline. V shed 7 bases and J shed 2 bases, with 12 bases lying between them. CDR3 in amino acids: CSAGPGTYEQYF. CDR3 nucleotides: TGCAGCGCCGGCCCCGGGACCTACGAGCAGTACTTC.